The 9 T cell receptor beta chains in this list originate from one sample, sequenced in a study of T cell repertoires in cytomegalovirus infection. No antigen has been identified for these receptors. TCRdb reprocessed the reads via MiXCR and lists one record per CDR3 protein. Found here are 750,000 to 900,000 distinct CDR3 sequences, about 28% of them singletons; the top ten hold about an eighth. This material consisted of cultured CD8+ T cells from PBMCs, taken from culture after CMV antigen stimulation. These TCRs come from a human donor in good health (CMV status not recorded). Some clones in this sample may be carry-over from other donors' samples.

This clonotype was seen more than once but under ten times. This chain uses TRBV10-3 with TRBJ2-5; 8 nucleotides align to TRBD1. There are 13 residues in the CDR3. V was pared by 6 bases and J by 4 bases, with 4 bases of the junction left unmatched. Germline CDR1 is ENHRY and CDR2 is SYGVKD. Here the CDR3 reads CAIRAGGGETQYF. CDR3 DNA sequence: TGTGCCATCAGGGCAGGGGGCGGAGAGACCCAGTACTTC.

The V and J genes are TRBV7-9 and TRBJ2-7; D is uncertain. The CDR3 covers 13 residues. The V gene's germline CDR1 is SEHNR and CDR2 FQNEAQ (reference sequence). The germline V and J ends were trimmed by 5 bases and 7 bases, with 15 bases remaining between them. The CDR3 DNA follows: TGTGCCAGCAGCCTCCGGACGGCCTGGGAGCAGTACTTC. Protein product: CASSLRTAWEQYF.

The V and J genes are TRBV27 and TRBJ1-6; 8 bases map to TRBD1. The CDR3 is 16 residues long. V dropped 7 bases and J dropped 8; count of bases not matched to a gene: 13. Germline CDR1 is MNHEY and CDR2 is SMNVEV (reference sequence). This chain's CDR3 is CASTRNRDRTDSPLHF. In nucleotides, the CDR3 is TGTGCCAGCACCCGTAACCGGGACAGGACCGATTCACCCCTCCACTTT.

This clonotype was detected ten times or more. The chain has TRBV7-9 and TRBJ1-1; D gene ambiguous. Looked up from germline, CDR1 is SEHNR and CDR2 is FQNEAQ (reference sequence). CDR3 size: 13 residues. Trimming removed 3 bases at V and 7 bases at J, with 12 bases between. CDR3 nucleotides: TGTGCCAGCAGCTTGGGCGTATGGAATGAAGCTTTCTTT. Amino acid sequence: CASSLGVWNEAFF.

The genes are TRBV15 and TRBJ1-3; 12 bases match TRBD1. This CDR3 comprises 15 residues. Germline trimming cut 7 bases from V and 2 bases from J; bases unmatched to any gene: 3. Per the germline V gene, CDR1 is LNHNV and CDR2 is YYDKDF (reference sequence). The CDR3 reads CATTRDRGPGNTIYF. CDR3 DNA: TGTGCCACCACCCGGGACAGGGGGCCTGGAAACACCATATATTTT.

This clonotype turned up a few times. J is TRBJ1-1 and V is TRBV9; D is uncertain. In germline, CDR1 is SGDLS, CDR2 YYNGEE. Trimming removed 2 bases from V and 0 bases from J, with 8 bases in between. This CDR3 contains 14 residues. DNA of the CDR3: TGTGCCAGCAGCGTGAGTCAGATGAACACTGAAGCTTTCTTT. Residues: CASSVSQMNTEAFF.

The chain has TRBV4-2 and TRBJ2-3; 7 nucleotides agree with TRBD2. The length of the CDR3 is 16 residues. After removal of 3 bases from V and 2 bases from J, the junction contained 8 bases not matched to a gene. Germline V gene lookup returns CDR1 LGHNA and CDR2 YNFKEQ. CDR3 bases: TGTGCCAGCAGCCATGGGCTAGCGGACCTCACAGATACGCAGTATTTT. Encoded protein: CASSHGLADLTDTQYF.

The chain employs TRBV6-1 and TRBJ2-5, with 8 positions matching TRBD1. Trimming cost V 7 bases and J 4 bases; bases outside gene matches: 11. The CDR3 totals 15 residues. The germline gives CDR1 MNHNS, CDR2 SASEGT. The CDR3 is CASISLTGGGETQYF. CDR3 sequence (DNA): TGTGCCAGCATTTCTCTTACAGGGGGAGGAGAGACCCAGTACTTC.

This rearrangement joins TRBV4-1 to TRBJ1-5; D uncertain. Between the trimmed V and J ends, which lost 4 bases and 0 bases, there was a span of 13 bases. This CDR3 has 16 residues. In germline, CDR1 is MGHRA, CDR2 YSYEKL. CDR3 in amino acids: CASSLSEFDSNQPQHF. CDR3 DNA: TGCGCCAGCAGCCTGTCCGAATTCGATAGCAATCAGCCCCAGCATTTT.